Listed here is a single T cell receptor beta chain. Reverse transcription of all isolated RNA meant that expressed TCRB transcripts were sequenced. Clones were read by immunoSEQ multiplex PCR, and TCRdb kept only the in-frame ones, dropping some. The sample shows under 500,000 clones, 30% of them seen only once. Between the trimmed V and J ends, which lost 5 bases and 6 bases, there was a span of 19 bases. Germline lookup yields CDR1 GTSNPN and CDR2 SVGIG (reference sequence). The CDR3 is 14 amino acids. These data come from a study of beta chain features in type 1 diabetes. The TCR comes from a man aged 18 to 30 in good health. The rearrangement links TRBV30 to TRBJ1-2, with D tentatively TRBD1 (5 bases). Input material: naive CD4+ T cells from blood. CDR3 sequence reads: CAWLTRTPGHGYTF. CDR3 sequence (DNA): TGTGCCTGGCTCACGAGAACTCCGGGACATGGCTACACCTTC.